The 31 T cell receptor beta chains given below trace back to one sample, sequenced in a study of T cell changes during pregnancy in multiple sclerosis. Profiled with immunoSEQ multiplex PCR; TCRdb holds only in-frame clones, not every one. The sample shows 80,000 to 100,000 clones, under 95% of them seen only once. The sequences come from peripheral blood, collected after pregnancy. Receptor source: a female donor with multiple sclerosis, enrolled in a pregnancy study.

V is TRBV19 and J is TRBJ1-1, with 7 nucleotides matching TRBD1. The CDR3 consists of 15 residues. V lost 5 bases and J lost 4; bases outside the gene matches: 10. The germline CDR1 and CDR2 sequences are LNHDA and SQIVND (reference sequence). This CDR3 is CASSGSTGVPTEAFF. CDR3 in DNA: TGTGCCAGTAGTGGATCCACAGGGGTACCCACTGAAGCTTTCTTT.

The chain is built from TRBV9 and TRBJ2-2, with D perhaps matching TRBD2 (6 bases). The CDR3 extends over 14 amino acids. Trimming shortened V by 4 bases and J by 6 bases, and 13 bases separated the two germline ends. In germline, CDR1 is SGDLS, CDR2 YYNGEE. CDR3 nucleotides: TGTGCCAGCAGCTTGTCAGCTAGCGCCGGGGAGCTGTTTTTT. Protein product: CASSLSASAGELFF.

V gene TRBV28 combines with J gene TRBJ2-7; maybe TRBD2 (9 bases). The CDR3 runs 19 residues. With 5 bases removed from V and 1 base from J, the gap between germline ends came to 27 bases. Germline CDR1 reads MDHEN; CDR2 reads SYDVKM. CDR3 loop: CASSRDRQRGTSNSYEQYF. The DNA for the CDR3 is TGTGCCAGCAGTCGGGACAGGCAACGAGGGACTAGCAATTCCTACGAGCAGTACTTC.

V usage is TRBV5-1 and J usage is TRBJ2-1; a weak D match, TRBD1 (6 bases). Germline V CDR1 and CDR2: SGHRS, YFSETQ. This CDR3 contains 15 residues. Trimming removed 4 bases at V and 7 bases at J, with 18 bases between. The CDR3 nucleotides are TGCGCCAGCAGCGGACGGAACAGAAGGGGGAATGAGCAGTTCTTC. Its translation: CASSGRNRRGNEQFF.

The chain is built from TRBV6-4 and TRBJ2-1; TRBD2 matches at 7 bases. The germline CDR1 and CDR2 sequences are MRHNA and SNTAGT. V lost 0 bases and J lost 5; bases outside the gene matches: 4. This CDR3 has 15 residues. CDR3 sequence: CASSDSTAGNNEQFF. In DNA, the CDR3 is TGTGCCAGCAGTGACTCGACAGCGGGAAACAATGAGCAGTTCTTC.

This chain connects TRBV5-1 to TRBJ2-7; 9 positions match TRBD2. V trimming: 5 bases; J trimming: 1 base; junction bases outside the gene matches: 4. From germline, CDR1 is SGHRS and CDR2 YFSETQ. The CDR3 length is 14 residues. The CDR3 loop reads CASSKRGESYEQYF. The CDR3 bases are TGCGCCAGCAGTAAGCGGGGGGAATCCTACGAGCAGTACTTC.

This chain connects TRBV25-1 to TRBJ1-4; tentative D call: TRBD1 (5 bases). The length of the CDR3 is 13 residues. Germline assignment: CDR1 MGHDK and CDR2 SYGVNS. Trimming stripped 0 bases from V and 8 bases from J, with 7 bases between. The CDR3 region is CASSEYGGEKLFF. The CDR3 bases are TGTGCCAGCAGTGAATATGGGGGGGAAAAACTGTTTTTT.

CDR3 loop: CAISESTRLGEAFF. CDR3 DNA sequence: TGTGCCATCAGTGAGTCCACCCGACTAGGGGAAGCTTTCTTT. The rearrangement uses TRBV10-3 and TRBJ1-1; D unclear. Germline V CDR1 and CDR2: ENHRY, SYGVKD. There are 14 residues in the CDR3. The V end was cut by 0 bases, the J end by 8 bases, with 13 bases between.

This clone has a single count. The chain is built from TRBV25-1 and TRBJ2-1, with TRBD2 matching over 7 bases. This CDR3 contains 12 residues. V was clipped by 7 bases and J by 10 bases; unmatched bases: 7. From germline, CDR1 is MGHDK and CDR2 SYGVNS. CDR3 amino acids: CASKDLAEEQFF. DNA for the CDR3: TGTGCCAGCAAAGACCTAGCGGAAGAGCAGTTCTTC.

The chain carries TRBV6-5 and TRBJ2-2, with TRBD1 matching over 10 bases. Germline CDR1 is MNHEY and CDR2 is SVGAGI. This CDR3 region has 16 residues. Trimming took 6 bases from V and 5 from J; bases not matched to a gene: 9. The CDR3 is CASRYTGTGVTGELFF. CDR3 DNA: TGTGCCAGCAGATACACCGGGACAGGGGTTACCGGGGAGCTGTTTTTT.

The rearrangement joins TRBV19 to TRBJ2-7; 10 nucleotides agree with TRBD1. Germline V gene lookup returns CDR1 LNHDA and CDR2 SQIVND (reference sequence). The CDR3 runs to 15 residues. J lost 3 bases, V lost 5 bases, and 7 bases had no gene match. The CDR3 here is CASSPQTGGSYEQYF. The CDR3, as DNA: TGTGCCAGTAGTCCCCAGACAGGGGGCAGCTACGAGCAGTACTTC.

The rearrangement links TRBV4-3 to TRBJ1-2; TRBD1 aligns across 7 bases. CDR1 and CDR2 (germline): LGHNA, YSLEER. V gave up 3 bases and J gave up 4 bases; unmatched junction bases: 2. The CDR3 is made up of 13 amino acids. In nucleotides, the CDR3 is TGCGCCAGCAGCCAGACAGGGATCTATGGCTACACCTTC. Amino acids: CASSQTGIYGYTF.

The chain is built from TRBV7-9 and TRBJ1-5; D gene unclear. Germline-derived CDR1 and CDR2 are SEHNR and FQNEAQ (reference sequence). This CDR3 contains 15 residues. The V and J ends lost 5 bases and 6 bases respectively, with 17 bases between them. The CDR3 DNA sequence: TGTGCCAGCAGCAAAACTTCTCGGGTCCCTCAGCCCCAGCATTTT. Protein product: CASSKTSRVPQPQHF.

This clone was counted only a few times. One junction end does not reproduce the germline sequence, and a read error may be involved. The chain employs TRBV7-2 and TRBJ1-4; TRBD1 agrees at 8 bases. From germline, CDR1 is SGHTA and CDR2 FQGNSA. The CDR3 runs 15 residues. The CDR3 nucleotides are TGTGCCAGCAGCCTAGCCCGGACAGGGACTGAAAAACTGTTTTTT. It codes for CASSLARTGTEKLFF.

The chain uses TRBV7-2 and TRBJ2-1; D call uncertain. The length of the CDR3 is 15 residues. The V end was cut by 4 bases, the J end by 0 bases, with 10 bases between. CDR1 is SGHTA, CDR2 FQGNSA, per germline. The CDR3 nucleotides read TGTGCCAGCAGCTACCTACCTCTCTCCTACAATGAGCAGTTCTTC. Residues: CASSYLPLSYNEQFF.

The chain recombines TRBV28 with TRBJ2-7; D is ambiguous. This CDR3 is built from 13 residues. Germline CDR1 is MDHEN and CDR2 is SYDVKM. V was pared by 5 bases and J by 2 bases, with 10 bases between. Here the CDR3 reads CASSPQAAYEQYF. The CDR3 DNA reads as TGTGCCAGCAGTCCGCAGGCCGCCTACGAGCAGTACTTC.

The gene calls are TRBV19 and TRBJ2-7; 8 positions agree with TRBD1. Trimming removed 9 bases from V and 3 bases from J; junction bases left unmatched: 13. The CDR3 has 15 residues. Germline V gives CDR1 LNHDA, CDR2 SQIVND (reference sequence). This CDR3 is CASSPVADRVYEQYF. CDR3 in DNA: TGTGCCAGCTCTCCGGTCGCGGACAGGGTCTACGAGCAGTACTTC.

CDR3 residues: CASSPDRMKGWNTGELFF. The DNA for the CDR3 is TGTGCCAGCAGCCCGGACAGGATGAAAGGGTGGAACACCGGGGAGCTGTTTTTT. The chain links TRBV11-2 to TRBJ2-2, with 7 bases lining up with TRBD1. The CDR3 is 18 residues long. With 5 bases clipped from V and 1 base from J, the junction kept 13 bases outside the gene matches. From germline, CDR1 is SGHAT and CDR2 FQNNGV.

The chain has TRBV28 and TRBJ2-7; possibly TRBD2 for D (5 bases). This CDR3 has 14 amino acids. Looked up from germline, CDR1 is MDHEN and CDR2 is SYDVKM. Trimming left V 3 bases short and J 3 bases short, with 12 bases between. CDR3 residues: CASSFADRGYEQYF. The CDR3 DNA follows: TGTGCCAGCAGTTTCGCCGATCGGGGCTACGAGCAGTACTTC.

V gene TRBV15 combines with J gene TRBJ2-3; TRBD2 agrees at 7 bases. CDR1 is LNHNV, CDR2 YYDKDF, per germline (reference sequence). This CDR3 region has 18 residues. Trimming at V came to 4 bases and at J to 2 bases, leaving 15 bases not matched to a gene. Here the CDR3 DNA reads TGTGCCACCAGCATCTCTCCGAATTTAGCGGGTCTCACAGATACGCAGTATTTT. This translates into CATSISPNLAGLTDTQYF. The whole variable domain, remainder taken from reference TRBV15 and TRBJ2-3, is DAMVIQNPRYQVTQFGKPVTLSCSQTLNHNVMYWYQQKSSQAPKLLFHYYDKDFNNEADTPDNFQSRRPNTSFCFLDIRSPGLGDTAMYLCATSISPNLAGLTDTQYFGPGTRLTVL.

The chain combines TRBV28 with TRBJ2-1; 8 bases fit TRBD1. In germline, CDR1 is MDHEN, CDR2 SYDVKM. V was clipped by 10 bases and J by 2 bases; unmatched bases: 4. This CDR3 comprises 13 residues. CDR3 nucleotide sequence: TGTGCCATTGGACAGGGACCCTACAATGAGCAGTTCTTC. The encoded protein is CAIGQGPYNEQFF.

A few counts support this clone. The rearrangement joins TRBV20-1 to TRBJ1-1; the D gene is possibly TRBD1 (6 bases). Germline CDR1 and CDR2: DFQATT and SNEGSKA (reference sequence). The CDR3 is made up of 11 amino acids. Trimming cost V 6 bases and J 5 bases, with 10 bases left between them. The CDR3 DNA reads TGCAGTGCGCAGGGGAAAACTGAAGCTTTCTTT. Its protein is CSAQGKTEAFF.

The chain has TRBV9 and TRBJ1-4, with 9 bases lining up with TRBD1. CDR1 and CDR2 (germline): SGDLS, YYNGEE. The J segment lost 7 bases and the V segment lost 3 bases, leaving 4 bases of the junction unmatched. The CDR3 covers 14 residues. CDR3: CASSEGQGGEKLFF. As DNA, the CDR3 is TGTGCCAGCAGCGAGGGACAGGGAGGTGAAAAACTGTTTTTT.

This chain uses TRBV19 with TRBJ1-5, with no clear D. V was clipped by 6 bases and J by 0 bases, with 6 bases between them. The CDR3 covers 13 residues. Germline V gene data show CDR1 as LNHDA and CDR2 as SQIVND (reference sequence). This CDR3 is CASRRFSNQPQHF. CDR3 nucleotide sequence: TGTGCCAGTAGGCGGTTTAGCAATCAGCCCCAGCATTTT.

V usage is TRBV6-5 and J usage is TRBJ2-1; the match to TRBD2 covers 10 bases. Germline CDR1 reads MNHEY; CDR2 reads SVGAGI. CDR3 length: 16 residues. V shed 2 bases and J 6 bases; nucleotides not matched to a gene: 7. The CDR3 loop is CASSYRLAGVSNEQFF. DNA for the CDR3: TGTGCCAGCAGTTACCGGCTAGCGGGAGTATCCAATGAGCAGTTCTTC.

The chain is built from TRBV5-4 and TRBJ2-7, with D tentatively TRBD2 (6 bases). Looked up from germline, CDR1 is SGHNT and CDR2 is YYREEE (reference sequence). Trimming removed 3 bases from V and 1 base from J, with 20 bases in between. The CDR3 is 17 amino acids. In nucleotides, the CDR3 is TGTGCCAGCAGCTGGGGGGAACGGACACTGTATTCCTACGAGCAGTACTTC. This translates into CASSWGERTLYSYEQYF.

V gene TRBV4-1 combines with J gene TRBJ2-7; tentatively, D is TRBD2 (6 bases). CDR1 is MGHRA, CDR2 YSYEKL, per germline. Trimming stripped 1 base from V and 3 bases from J, with 13 bases between. CDR3 size: 15 residues. CDR3 nucleotides: TGCGCCAGCAGCCAAGTCCCGGCTAGCGACTACGAGCAGTACTTC. The encoded protein is CASSQVPASDYEQYF.

The chain joins TRBV5-4 to TRBJ2-5, with unresolved D. Between the trimmed V and J ends, which lost 0 bases and 1 base, there was a span of 10 bases. Germline loops: CDR1 SGHNT, CDR2 YYREEE (reference sequence). The CDR3 totals 15 residues. CDR3 DNA: TGTGCCAGCAGCTTGGTTCAACGAGGCCAAGAGACCCAGTACTTC. Translating gives CASSLVQRGQETQYF. The full variable domain, with the rest looked up from reference TRBV5-4 and TRBJ2-5, is ETGVTQSPTHLIKTRGQQVTLRCSSQSGHNTVSWYQQALGQGPQFIFQYYREEENGRGNFPPRFSGLQFPNYSSELNVNALELDDSALYLCASSLVQRGQETQYFGPGTRLLVL.

The chain has TRBV2 and TRBJ2-5, with a tentative D call TRBD2 (6 bases). The germline V gene has CDR1 SNHLY and CDR2 FYNNEI. The CDR3 extends over 14 amino acids. Trimming took 6 bases from V and 1 from J, leaving 12 bases between them. As DNA, the CDR3 is TGTGCCAGCAGGACTAGGGTACTCCAAGAGACCCAGTACTTC. This gives the protein CASRTRVLQETQYF. Variable domain in full (rest from reference TRBV2 and TRBJ2-5): EPEVTQTPSHQVTQMGQEVILRCVPISNHLYFYWYRQILGQKVEFLVSFYNNEISEKSEIFDDQFSVERPDGSNFTLKIRSTKLEDSAMYFCASRTRVLQETQYFGPGTRLLVL.

This chain uses TRBV5-1 with TRBJ2-2; weak D call: TRBD1 (6 bases). Germline V gives CDR1 SGHRS, CDR2 YFSETQ. CDR3 length: 14 amino acids. V shed 4 bases and J shed 3 bases, with 10 bases lying between them. CDR3: CASSHRTDTGELFF. CDR3 nucleotide sequence: TGCGCCAGCAGCCACAGGACAGACACCGGGGAGCTGTTTTTT.

The V gene is TRBV5-1, the J gene TRBJ2-7; TRBD2 aligns across 14 bases. With 0 bases clipped from V and 3 bases from J, the junction kept 14 bases outside the gene matches. The length of the CDR3 is 20 residues. In germline, CDR1 is SGHRS, CDR2 YFSETQ. The DNA for the CDR3 is TGCGCCAGCAGCTTGGTGGGGGGACTAGCGGGAGTTAAGAGTGGCTACGAGCAGTACTTC. Amino acid sequence: CASSLVGGLAGVKSGYEQYF.